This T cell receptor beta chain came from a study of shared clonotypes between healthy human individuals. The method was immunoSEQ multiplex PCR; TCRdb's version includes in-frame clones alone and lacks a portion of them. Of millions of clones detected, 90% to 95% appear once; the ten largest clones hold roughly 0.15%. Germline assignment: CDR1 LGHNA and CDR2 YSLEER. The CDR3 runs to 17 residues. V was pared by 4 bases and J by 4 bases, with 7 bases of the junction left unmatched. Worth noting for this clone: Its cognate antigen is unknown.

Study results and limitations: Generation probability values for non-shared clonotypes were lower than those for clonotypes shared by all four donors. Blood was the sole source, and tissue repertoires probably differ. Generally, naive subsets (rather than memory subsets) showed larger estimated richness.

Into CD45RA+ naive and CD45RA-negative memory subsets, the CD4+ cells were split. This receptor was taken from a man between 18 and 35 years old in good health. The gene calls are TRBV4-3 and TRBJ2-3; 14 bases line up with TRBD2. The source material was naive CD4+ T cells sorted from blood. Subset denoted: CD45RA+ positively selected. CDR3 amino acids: CASSRGGGLAGADTQYF. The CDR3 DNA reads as TGCGCCAGCAGCCGCGGGGGGGGACTAGCGGGAGCAGATACGCAGTATTTT.